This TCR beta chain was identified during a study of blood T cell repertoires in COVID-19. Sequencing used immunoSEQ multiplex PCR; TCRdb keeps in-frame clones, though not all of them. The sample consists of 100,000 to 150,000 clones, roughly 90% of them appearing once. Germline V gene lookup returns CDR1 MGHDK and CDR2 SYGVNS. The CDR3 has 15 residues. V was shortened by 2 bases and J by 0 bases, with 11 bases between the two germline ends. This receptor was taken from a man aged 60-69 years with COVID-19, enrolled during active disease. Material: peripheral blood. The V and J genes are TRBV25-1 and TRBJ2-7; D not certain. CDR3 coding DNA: TGTGCCAGCAGTGAACGAAGAACATCCTCCTACGAGCAGTACTTC. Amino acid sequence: CASSERRTSSYEQYF.